Below are 10 T cell receptor beta chains sequenced from a single sample in a study of CD8 T cells in Susac syndrome. Random hexamers primed reverse transcription of about 0.45 to 1 ug RNA. TCRdb re-called the immunoSEQ multiplex PCR reads through MiXCR, storing one row per CDR3 protein. The sample has approximately 77,000 distinct CDR3 sequences, about 93% seen once. The sample was CD4+ T cells from PBMCs. The source of these receptors is a human donor with Susac syndrome.

V gene TRBV30 combines with J gene TRBJ2-3; D remains ambiguous. Germline CDR1 and CDR2: GTSNPN and SVGIG (reference sequence). V gave up 7 bases and J gave up 4 bases, with 12 bases separating them. This CDR3 region has 12 residues. CDR3 amino acids: CAYNKRADTQYF. The CDR3, as DNA: TGTGCCTACAACAAGCGCGCAGATACGCAGTATTTT. Complete variable domain (other parts from reference TRBV30 and TRBJ2-3): SQTIHQWPATLVQPVGSPLSLECTVEGTSNPNLYWYRQAAGRGLQLLFYSVGIGQISSEVPQNLSASRPQDRQFILSSKKLLLSDSGFYLCAYNKRADTQYFGPGTRLTVL.

Points on this clonotype: Germline is not matched at one junction end, which may reflect a read error. V and J are TRBV7-2 and TRBJ2-3, with 8 nucleotides matching TRBD2. Germline V lookup: CDR1 SGHTA, CDR2 FQGNSA. This CDR3 region has 15 residues. The CDR3 DNA follows: TGTCCCAGCAGCTTACCTAGCGGGTACACAGATACGCAGTATTTT. As protein: CPSSLPSGYTDTQYF. The whole variable domain, filled in from reference TRBV7-2 and TRBJ2-3, reads GAGVSQSPSNKVTEKGKDVELRCDPISGHTALYWYRQSLGQGLEFLIYFQGNSAPDKSGLPSDRFSAERTGGSVSTLTIQRTQQEDSAVYLCPSSLPSGYTDTQYFGPGTRLTVL.

CDR3 loop: CASSLGPSGGGTGELFF. In DNA, the CDR3 is TGTGCCAGCAGCTTAGGGCCCAGCGGAGGTGGTACCGGGGAGCTGTTTTTT. The rearrangement joins TRBV7-8 to TRBJ2-2; a weak D match, TRBD2 (5 bases). Germline V CDR1 and CDR2: SGHVS, FQNEAQ. Trimming cost V 1 base and J 5 bases, with 17 bases left between them. The CDR3 is 17 amino acids.

The rearrangement uses TRBV19 and TRBJ2-1, with a tentative D call TRBD2 (5 bases). The V end lost 10 bases, the J end lost 0 bases, and 10 bases lay between the germline ends. Germline CDR1 LNHDA, CDR2 SQIVND (reference sequence). The CDR3 has 13 residues. In DNA form, the CDR3 reads TGTGCCATCCAAGCGGCCTCCTACAATGAGCAGTTCTTC. Translation: CAIQAASYNEQFF.

This chain links TRBV12-3 or TRBV12-4 with TRBJ2-2; D uncertain. The CDR3 is 13 amino acids. Trimming took 0 bases from V and 5 from J, leaving 4 bases between them. In DNA form, the CDR3 reads TGTGCCAGCAGTTTAGCTATAACCGGGGAGCTGTTTTTT. Translated, it gives CASSLAITGELFF.

The chain combines TRBV30 with TRBJ2-3; D possibly corresponds to TRBD2 (6 bases). The CDR3 spans 15 residues. Deletions cut 4 bases from V and 2 bases from J, with 16 bases between. The V gene's germline CDR1 is GTSNPN and CDR2 SVGIG (reference sequence). DNA of the CDR3: TGTGCCTGGAACCCCGTTAGCGGAGCCACAGATACGCAGTATTTT. It specifies CAWNPVSGATDTQYF.

This chain connects TRBV19 to TRBJ1-2; TRBD1 might be the D (5 bases). The CDR3 runs to 12 residues. V was clipped by 6 bases and J by 4 bases, with 9 bases between them. Germline V gene lookup returns CDR1 LNHDA and CDR2 SQIVND (reference sequence). CDR3 nucleotides: TGTGCCAGTAGGGGGGTGCTCTATGGCTACACCTTC. Translated: CASRGVLYGYTF.

The chain links TRBV18 to TRBJ2-7; D may be TRBD1 (6 bases). Germline CDR1 reads KGHSH; CDR2 reads LQKENI. V was trimmed by 5 bases and J by 5 bases, leaving 13 bases between them. CDR3 length: 13 amino acids. The CDR3 coding sequence is TGTGCCAGCTCAGCGACAGGTATCGACGAGCAGTACTTC. Its translation: CASSATGIDEQYF.

This rearrangement joins TRBV5-1 to TRBJ1-6; possible D gene TRBD1, 6 bases. Germline CDR1 is SGHRS and CDR2 is YFSETQ. This CDR3 comprises 16 residues. Trimming pared 3 bases from V and 8 bases from J, leaving 18 bases between. CDR3 amino acids: CASSSGGVRGDSPLHF. CDR3 sequence (DNA): TGCGCCAGCAGCTCTGGGGGCGTACGAGGGGATTCACCCCTCCACTTT.

This clonotype was seen only a few times. The J gene is TRBJ1-1, the V gene TRBV29-1, with TRBD1 matching over 8 bases. CDR3 length equals 15 residues. Germline values: CDR1 SQVTM, CDR2 ANQGSEA. Trimming at V came to 3 bases and at J to 7 bases, leaving 13 bases not matched to a gene. The chain's CDR3 is CSVEGKNRDRFEAFF. CDR3 in DNA: TGCAGCGTTGAGGGCAAAAACCGGGACAGGTTTGAAGCTTTCTTT.